The next 21 T cell receptor beta chains were all read from a single sample in a study of blood T cell repertoires in COVID-19. The protocol was immunoSEQ multiplex PCR, while the TCRdb copy is restricted to in-frame clones and leaves out a portion. The data show a few hundred thousand clones, about 82% seen once. Input material: peripheral blood. The source is a man aged 50-59 years with active or convalescent COVID-19.

The rearrangement links TRBV12-3 or TRBV12-4 to TRBJ2-1; unclear D gene. The CDR3 spans 13 residues. V lost 3 bases and J lost 8, with 11 bases in between. The CDR3 coding sequence is TGTGCCAGCAGTTTCCCGCGCCGTGATGAGCAGTTCTTC. It specifies CASSFPRRDEQFF.

The chain links TRBV9 to TRBJ1-5; D is ambiguous. This CDR3 spans 10 amino acids. V was shortened by 4 bases and J by 10 bases, with 6 bases between the two germline ends. Germline loops: CDR1 SGDLS, CDR2 YYNGEE. CDR3 coding DNA: TGTGCCAGCAGCCTCCCCCCCCAGCATTTT. Amino acid sequence: CASSLPPQHF.

This chain links TRBV12-3 or TRBV12-4 with TRBJ1-4; 7 positions agree with TRBD1. Trimming cost V 6 bases and J 6 bases; bases outside gene matches: 4. The length of the CDR3 is 13 residues. CDR3 in amino acids: CASRSQGDEKLFF. The DNA for the CDR3 is TGTGCCAGCAGGAGTCAGGGGGATGAAAAACTGTTTTTT.

The chain is built from TRBV3-1 (or the pseudogene TRBV3-2) and TRBJ2-2; 11 bases align to TRBD2. J gave up 7 bases and V 1 base, and 5 bases lay outside the gene matches. The CDR3 has 16 residues. Germline CDR1 reads LGHDT; CDR2 reads YNNKEL (reference sequence). CDR3 in amino acids: CASSQGLAGGLGELFF. The CDR3 DNA sequence: TGTGCCAGCAGCCAAGGTCTAGCGGGAGGTCTCGGGGAGCTGTTTTTT.

V gene TRBV12-5 combines with J gene TRBJ1-2; 8 nucleotides agree with TRBD1. Trimming at V came to 9 bases and at J to 5 bases, leaving 8 bases not matched to a gene. The CDR3 is 13 amino acids. Germline CDR1 is LGHNT and CDR2 is FRNRAP. The CDR3 sequence: CASLQGVRYGYTF. In nucleotides, the CDR3 is TGTGCTAGCCTACAGGGGGTGAGGTATGGCTACACCTTC.

The chain couples TRBV6-2 or TRBV6-3 to TRBJ2-7; TRBD2 matches at 14 bases. CDR1 and CDR2 (germline): MNHEY, SVGEGT. This CDR3 is built from 16 residues. Trimming took 5 bases from V and 2 from J; bases not matched to a gene: 5. The CDR3 nucleotides are TGTGCCAGCAGTGCCCAGACTAGCGGGAGGGCCTACGAGCAGTACTTC. It specifies CASSAQTSGRAYEQYF.

The chain carries TRBV7-9 and TRBJ2-7, with D unclear. V was trimmed by 2 bases and J by 6 bases, leaving 5 bases between them. CDR1 and CDR2 (germline): SEHNR, FQNEAQ (reference sequence). This CDR3 contains 11 residues. CDR3 in DNA: TGTGCCAGCAGCTTAATCTCCGAGCAGTACTTC. Translation: CASSLISEQYF.

This chain links TRBV7-6 with TRBJ2-7, with 9 bases aligning to TRBD1. The CDR3 contains 16 residues. Per germline, CDR1 SGHVS and CDR2 FNYEAQ. Trimming at V came to 5 bases and at J to 6 bases, leaving 14 bases not matched to a gene. The CDR3 protein is CASSQSGTGPYGEQYF. In nucleotides, the CDR3 is TGTGCCAGCAGCCAATCCGGGACAGGGCCCTATGGCGAGCAGTACTTC.

The rearrangement links TRBV19 to TRBJ2-1; D unclear. This CDR3 comprises 13 residues. Germline V gene sequence: CDR1 LNHDA, CDR2 SQIVND (reference sequence). Trimming removed 0 bases at V and 7 bases at J, with 7 bases between. The CDR3, as DNA: TGTGCCAGTAGTATAGACGCTAGGAATGAGCAGTTCTTC. Translated, it gives CASSIDARNEQFF. Full variable domain (remainder filled in from reference TRBV19 and TRBJ2-1): DGGITQSPKYLFRKEGQNVTLSCEQNLNHDAMYWYRQDPGQGLRLIYYSQIVNDFQKGDIAEGYSVSREKKESFPLTVTSAQKNPTAFYLCASSIDARNEQFFGPGTRLTVL.

The J gene is TRBJ2-2, the V gene TRBV7-9; TRBD1 matches 9 bases. Trimming took 4 bases from V and 4 from J; bases not matched to a gene: 7. The CDR3 length is 16 residues. CDR1 is SEHNR, CDR2 FQNEAQ, per germline (reference sequence). CDR3 DNA: TGTGCCAGCAGCTCACACAGGGGGCCTGGCACCGGGGAGCTGTTTTTT. This sequence encodes CASSSHRGPGTGELFF.

The rearrangement uses TRBV2 and TRBJ2-3; TRBD2 matches at 10 bases. The CDR3 consists of 16 residues. After removal of 8 bases from V and 5 bases from J, the junction contained 13 bases not matched to a gene. Germline V gives CDR1 SNHLY, CDR2 FYNNEI. As DNA, the CDR3 is TGTGCCAGCGACCTAGCGGGAGCGGGGGCGGGAGATACGCAGTATTTT. This codes for CASDLAGAGAGDTQYF.

V is TRBV3-1 (or the pseudogene TRBV3-2) and J is TRBJ1-3, with D maybe TRBD1 (5 bases). The ends were cut back, 4 bases at V and 7 bases at J, with 14 bases in the middle. The CDR3 length is 14 residues. Germline V gives CDR1 LGHDT, CDR2 YNNKEL (reference sequence). CDR3 amino acids: CASSLGRVVNTIYF. For the CDR3, the DNA is TGTGCCAGCAGCCTAGGCAGGGTAGTCAACACCATATATTTT.

Note on this clone: At one end the junction does not follow the germline gene, possibly because of a read error. The chain links TRBV6-5 to TRBJ2-1; TRBD1 matches 8 bases. The CDR3 is made up of 14 amino acids. Germline V CDR1 and CDR2: MNHEY, SVGAGI. The CDR3 region is CASRGEGQGALNVF. DNA for the CDR3: TGTGCCAGCAGGGGAGAGGGGCAGGGGGCCCTCAATGTCTTC.

This rearrangement joins TRBV5-1 to TRBJ2-1; no clear D gene. With 0 bases removed from V and 2 bases from J, the gap between germline ends came to 9 bases. Germline assignment: CDR1 SGHRS and CDR2 YFSETQ. The CDR3 spans 15 residues. The CDR3 spells CASSLGQITYNEQFF. In nucleotides, the CDR3 is TGCGCCAGCAGCTTGGGGCAGATTACCTACAATGAGCAGTTCTTC.

The gene calls are TRBV29-1 and TRBJ1-2; tentatively, D is TRBD1 (6 bases). There are 15 residues in the CDR3. Deletions cut 4 bases from V and 3 bases from J, with 18 bases between. Germline V gene data show CDR1 as SQVTM and CDR2 as ANQGSEA. The CDR3 DNA follows: TGCAGCGTTGCCCCGGGACAAAGGATTGACTATGGCTACACCTTC. Translating it yields CSVAPGQRIDYGYTF.

The chain has TRBV27 and TRBJ1-2, with 7 bases identical to TRBD1. The CDR3 loop spans 13 amino acids. Trimming at V came to 3 bases and at J to 2 bases, leaving 0 bases not matched to a gene. The germline CDR1 and CDR2 sequences are MNHEY and SMNVEV (reference sequence). The CDR3 region has the DNA TGTGCCAGCAGTTTCAGGGGGAACTATGGCTACACCTTC. Protein: CASSFRGNYGYTF.

The chain recombines TRBV12-5 with TRBJ1-3; D not certain. Looked up from germline, CDR1 is LGHNT and CDR2 is FRNRAP. The CDR3 has 11 amino acids. Trimming removed 8 bases from V and 4 bases from J, with 6 bases in between. CDR3 protein: CASSSGNTIYF. The CDR3 nucleotides read TGTGCTAGTAGCTCCGGAAACACCATATATTTT.

J is TRBJ2-3 and V is TRBV5-4, with 12 bases fitting TRBD2. Per the germline V gene, CDR1 is SGHNT and CDR2 is YYREEE (reference sequence). This CDR3 comprises 16 residues. V lost 4 bases to trimming and J lost 6 bases; unmatched junction nucleotides: 9. The DNA for the CDR3 is TGTGCCAGCAGCCGACCTAGCGGGAGGGTGTCGGATACGCAGTATTTT. Translation: CASSRPSGRVSDTQYF.

This rearrangement joins TRBV6-5 to TRBJ1-2; TRBD1 might be the D (5 bases). Germline CDR1 and CDR2: MNHEY and SVGAGI. The CDR3 loop spans 15 amino acids. Between the trimmed V and J ends, which lost 4 bases and 0 bases, there was a span of 12 bases. This CDR3 is CASSFTQTANYGYTF. CDR3 bases: TGTGCCAGCAGTTTCACTCAGACAGCTAACTATGGCTACACCTTC.

This clone was seen once. The V gene is TRBV30, the J gene TRBJ1-2, with 12 bases fitting TRBD1. Germline-derived CDR1 and CDR2 are GTSNPN and SVGIG (reference sequence). The V and J ends lost 1 base and 5 bases, in that order; junction bases with no gene match: 5. The CDR3 runs to 15 residues. CDR3 nucleotides: TGTGCCTGGAGTGCGGGACAGGGGGCGGGTTATGGCTACACCTTC. Its protein product is CAWSAGQGAGYGYTF.

The DNA of the CDR3 is TGTGCCATCAACGGTGAAGCTTTCTTT. Encoded protein: CAINGEAFF. The V and J genes are TRBV10-3 and TRBJ1-1; no clear D gene. With 7 bases removed from V and 7 bases from J, the gap between germline ends came to 4 bases. This CDR3 region has 9 residues. The germline V gene encodes CDR1 ENHRY and CDR2 SYGVKD.